One sample yielded the 7 T cell receptor beta chains listed below, sequenced in a study of blood T cells in healthy people across ages. Primed by a sample-barcoded 5' primer and a J-beta primer mix, a second PCR proceeded for roughly 7 to 12 cycles. TCRdb re-called the 5' RACE reads with MiXCR, one entry per CDR3 protein. The sample yields roughly 900,000 distinct CDR3 sequences, 48% seen once. Sequenced: blood. All receptors derive from a man aged 25 to 45 in good health.

Here the CDR3 reads CSVVGGLYEQYF. In nucleotides, the CDR3 is TGCAGCGTTGTCGGGGGGCTCTACGAGCAGTACTTC. The chain has TRBV29-1 and TRBJ2-7; tentatively, D is TRBD2 (7 bases). The germline CDR1 and CDR2 sequences are SQVTM and ANQGSEA. CDR3 length equals 12 residues. V dropped 4 bases and J dropped 3 bases, with 10 bases sitting between them.

This clonotype turned up a few times. CDR3 amino acids: CASSAQGARAKNIQYF. CDR3 sequence (DNA): TGTGCCAGCAGCGCGCAGGGGGCGAGGGCCAAAAACATTCAGTACTTC. The rearrangement joins TRBV11-2 to TRBJ2-4, with 8 bases identical to TRBD1. Unmatched junction bases numbered 7, after V lost 5 bases and J lost 1 base. The germline V gene encodes CDR1 SGHAT and CDR2 FQNNGV. The CDR3 length is 16 residues.

The DNA for the CDR3 is TGTGCCAGCAGTTACTTGGGCGGAAGCACAGATACGCAGTATTTT. Translation: CASSYLGGSTDTQYF. The J gene is TRBJ2-3, the V gene TRBV6-2 or TRBV6-3, with unresolved D. The CDR3 length is 15 residues. Germline V gene lookup returns CDR1 MNHEY and CDR2 SVGEGT. The V and J ends lost 1 base and 0 bases respectively, with 8 bases between them.

A few counts support this clonotype. The chain uses TRBV30 and TRBJ1-2, with 7 bases identical to TRBD1. In germline, CDR1 is GTSNPN, CDR2 SVGIG (reference sequence). This CDR3 is built from 15 residues. V lost 1 base and J lost 8; bases outside the gene matches: 13. The CDR3 loop is CAWSAFGQVNEGYTF. In DNA form, the CDR3 reads TGTGCCTGGAGTGCGTTCGGACAGGTTAATGAAGGCTACACCTTC.

Comments on this clonotype: At one boundary the junction diverges from the germline segment, which might be a read error. The rearrangement joins TRBV4-1 to TRBJ1-4, with D hard to call. This CDR3 spans 14 amino acids. Germline assignment: CDR1 MGHRA and CDR2 YSYEKL. In nucleotides, the CDR3 is TGCGCCGGCAGCCAAGATCTTCCCAATGAAAAACTGTTTTTT. It encodes CAGSQDLPNEKLFF.

This chain uses TRBV30 with TRBJ2-3, with a weak D call TRBD1 (6 bases). CDR1 and CDR2 from the germline V gene are GTSNPN and SVGIG (reference sequence). This CDR3 spans 15 amino acids. V lost 1 base to trimming and J lost 2 bases, with 13 bases between them. The CDR3 spells CAWSGRQGYTDTQYF. In DNA form, the CDR3 reads TGTGCCTGGAGTGGTCGGCAGGGGTACACAGATACGCAGTATTTT.

V gene TRBV3-1 combines with J gene TRBJ2-4, with no clear D. The assigned J gene may be wrong: the sequence end matches TRBJ2-7 better. The length of the CDR3 is 15 residues. Germline V gene data show CDR1 as LGHDT and CDR2 as YNNKEL (reference sequence). The CDR3 loop is CASSQSQSPSYEQYF. The CDR3 coding sequence is TGTGCCAGCAGCCAATCTCAGTCACCCTCCTACGAGCAGTACTTC.